The T cell receptor (beta chain) under discussion was sequenced for a study of technical replicates of blood from a few donors. V was pared by 3 bases and J by 4 bases, with 10 bases between. The CDR3 has 14 amino acids. Germline V gene data show CDR1 as KGHSH and CDR2 as LQKENI. Only in-frame clones appear in the TCRdb table, and some are missing; sequencing was by immunoSEQ multiplex PCR. The sample has some 79,000 clones; more than 85% are singletons. The chain has TRBV18 and TRBJ1-3; no clear D. Sequenced material: T cells isolated from PBMCs. The TCR originated in a human donor in good health. Some clones in this sample may be carry-over from other donors' samples. The CDR3 region is CASSPTESGNTIYF. The CDR3 DNA reads as TGTGCCAGCTCACCTACGGAGTCCGGAAACACCATATATTTT. Looking up the rest from reference TRBV18 and TRBJ1-3 gives the full variable domain: NAGVMQNPRHLVRRRGQEARLRCSPMKGHSHVYWYRQLPEEGLKFMVYLQKENIIDESGMPKERFSAEFPKEGPSILRIQQVVRGDSAAYFCASSPTESGNTIYFGEGSWLTVV.